The entry below describes one T cell receptor (beta chain). Its antigen is unidentified. CDR1 SEHNR and CDR2 FQNEAQ come from the germline V gene (reference sequence). This CDR3 has 13 amino acids. V lost 4 bases and J 8 bases, leaving 12 bases between the germline ends. Prepared libraries of TCR beta cDNA carried unique molecular identifiers. TCRdb re-derived calls from the PCR reads in MiXCR, one entry per CDR3 protein. The data contain about 820,000 distinct CDR3 sequences, about 50% of them singletons. These data are taken from a study of post-analysis software for immune sequencing data. Turning to the study itself: There were relapsing-remitting, secondary progressive and progressive-relapsing multiple sclerosis among the disease courses included. Overall study results and limits: Higher frequency in patients than in controls was seen for several TRBV segments, with TRBV5-6, TRBV5-1 and TRBV20-1 among them. Multiple sclerosis patients had significantly lower normalized Chao1 diversity than controls.

The origin of this receptor is a girl between 5 and 17 years old with multiple sclerosis. Sequencing input: blood. The chain joins TRBV7-9 to TRBJ2-1, with D unresolved. In DNA, the CDR3 is TGTGCCAGCAGCTCATTGGCTCGATATGAGCAGTTCTTC. It is translated as CASSSLARYEQFF.